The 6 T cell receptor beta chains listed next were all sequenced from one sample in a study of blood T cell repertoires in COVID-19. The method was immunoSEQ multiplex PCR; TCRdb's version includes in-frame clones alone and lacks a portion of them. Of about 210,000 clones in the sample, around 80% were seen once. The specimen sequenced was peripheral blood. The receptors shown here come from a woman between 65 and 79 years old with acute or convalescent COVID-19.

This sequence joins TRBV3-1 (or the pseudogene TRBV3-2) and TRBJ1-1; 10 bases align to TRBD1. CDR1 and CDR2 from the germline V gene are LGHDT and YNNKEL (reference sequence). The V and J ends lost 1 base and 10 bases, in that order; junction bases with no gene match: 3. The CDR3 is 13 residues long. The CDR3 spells CASSQADRGRAFF. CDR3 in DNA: TGTGCCAGCAGCCAAGCCGACAGGGGGCGAGCTTTCTTT.

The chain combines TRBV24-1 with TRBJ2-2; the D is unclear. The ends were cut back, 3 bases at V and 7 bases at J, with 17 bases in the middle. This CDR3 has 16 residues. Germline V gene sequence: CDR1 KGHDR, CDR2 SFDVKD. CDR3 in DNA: TGTGCCACCAGTGATCCGGGTACACAAGCGCACGGGGAGCTGTTTTTT. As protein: CATSDPGTQAHGELFF.

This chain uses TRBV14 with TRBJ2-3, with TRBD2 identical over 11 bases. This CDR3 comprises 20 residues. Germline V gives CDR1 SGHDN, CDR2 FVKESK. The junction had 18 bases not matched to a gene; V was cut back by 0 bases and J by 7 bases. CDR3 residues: CASSQEPLTLLAGARNTQYF. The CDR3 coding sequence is TGTGCCAGCAGCCAAGAACCCCTAACCCTACTAGCGGGGGCGCGGAATACGCAGTATTTT.

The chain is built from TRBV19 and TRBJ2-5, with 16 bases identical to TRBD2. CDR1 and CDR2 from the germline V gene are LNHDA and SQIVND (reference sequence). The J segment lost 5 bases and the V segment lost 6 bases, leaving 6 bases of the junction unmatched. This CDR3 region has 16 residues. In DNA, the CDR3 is TGTGCCAGTAGGACGGGACTAGCGGGGGGGCTGGAGACCCAGTACTTC. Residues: CASRTGLAGGLETQYF.

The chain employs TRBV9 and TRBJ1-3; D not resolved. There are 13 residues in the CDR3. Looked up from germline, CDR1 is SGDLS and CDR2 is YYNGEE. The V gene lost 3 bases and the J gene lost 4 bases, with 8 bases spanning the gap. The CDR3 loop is CASSGGGGNTIYF. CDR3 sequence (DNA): TGTGCCAGCAGCGGGGGAGGCGGAAACACCATATATTTT.

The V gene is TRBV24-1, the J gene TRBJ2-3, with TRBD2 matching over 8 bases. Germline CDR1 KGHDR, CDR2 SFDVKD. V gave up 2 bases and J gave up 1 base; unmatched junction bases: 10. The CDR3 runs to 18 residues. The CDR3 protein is CATSDYPFSGGGTDTQYF. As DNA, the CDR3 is TGTGCCACCAGTGATTATCCCTTTTCGGGGGGGGGCACAGATACGCAGTATTTT.